Below, one TCR beta chain is given with its context. These data belong to a study of blood T cells in healthy people across ages. The second PCR ran about 6 to 12 cycles with a sample-barcoded 5' primer and J-beta primers. Every sample gave at least 2.5 million paired-end reads containing CDR3. TCRdb re-derived calls from the 5' RACE reads in MiXCR, one entry per CDR3 protein. The top ten hold more than 3% of the sample, which has 550,000 to 750,000 distinct CDR3 sequences, over 20% seen once. This CDR3 contains 13 residues. CDR1 SGDLS and CDR2 YYNGEE come from the germline V gene. The chain recombines TRBV9 with TRBJ2-5; D is uncertain. Gene TRBJ2-1 matches the end of the DNA better, so the J call may be wrong. Sequenced sample: blood. This clonotype originated in a man aged 65 to 79 in good health. CDR3 DNA sequence: TGTGCCAGCAGCCCAGAAACTGTAGGGGAGCAGTTCTTC. Translating it yields CASSPETVGEQFF.